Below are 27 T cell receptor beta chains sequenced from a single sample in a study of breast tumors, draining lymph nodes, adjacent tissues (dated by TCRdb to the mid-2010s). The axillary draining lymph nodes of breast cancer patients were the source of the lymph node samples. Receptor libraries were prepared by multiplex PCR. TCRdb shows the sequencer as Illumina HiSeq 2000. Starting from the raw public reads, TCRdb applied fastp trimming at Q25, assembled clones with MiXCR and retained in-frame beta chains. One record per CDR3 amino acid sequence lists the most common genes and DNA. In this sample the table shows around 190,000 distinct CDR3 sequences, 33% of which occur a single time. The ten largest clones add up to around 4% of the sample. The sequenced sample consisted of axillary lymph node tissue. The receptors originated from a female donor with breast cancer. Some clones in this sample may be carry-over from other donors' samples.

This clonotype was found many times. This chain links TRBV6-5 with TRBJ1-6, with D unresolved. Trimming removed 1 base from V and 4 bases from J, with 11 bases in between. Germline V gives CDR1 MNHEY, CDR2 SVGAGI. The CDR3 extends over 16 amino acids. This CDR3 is CASSYYPGRYNSPLHF. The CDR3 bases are TGTGCCAGCAGTTACTACCCAGGACGGTATAATTCACCCCTCCACTTT.

CDR3 nucleotides: TGTGCCAGCAGTTTGGTGGGGACCTACGAGCAGTACTTC. Protein: CASSLVGTYEQYF. V usage is TRBV28 and J usage is TRBJ2-7, with D unresolved. V lost 3 bases and J 2 bases, leaving 8 bases between the germline ends. Germline V CDR1 and CDR2: MDHEN, SYDVKM. This CDR3 is built from 13 residues.

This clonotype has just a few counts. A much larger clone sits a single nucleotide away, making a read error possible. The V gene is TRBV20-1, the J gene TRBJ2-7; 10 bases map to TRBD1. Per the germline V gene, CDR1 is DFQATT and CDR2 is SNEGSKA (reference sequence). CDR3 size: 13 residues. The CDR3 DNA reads TGCAGTGCCACCCGGGACAGGGGCTACGCGCAGTACTTC. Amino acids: CSATRDRGYAQYF.

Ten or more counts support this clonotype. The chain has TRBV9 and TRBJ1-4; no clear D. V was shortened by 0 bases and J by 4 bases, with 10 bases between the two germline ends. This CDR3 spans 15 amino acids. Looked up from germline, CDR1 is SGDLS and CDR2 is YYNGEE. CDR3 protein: CASSVDAGGNEKLFF. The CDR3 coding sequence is TGTGCCAGCAGCGTAGATGCCGGTGGTAATGAAAAACTGTTTTTT.

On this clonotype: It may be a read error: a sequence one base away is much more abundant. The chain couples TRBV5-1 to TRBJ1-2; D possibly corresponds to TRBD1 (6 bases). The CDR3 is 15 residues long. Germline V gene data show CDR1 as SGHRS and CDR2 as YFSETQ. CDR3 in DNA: TGCGCCAGCAGCCCGGCAGGGGTAGGGTCCTATGGCTACGCCTTC. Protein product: CASSPAGVGSYGYAF.

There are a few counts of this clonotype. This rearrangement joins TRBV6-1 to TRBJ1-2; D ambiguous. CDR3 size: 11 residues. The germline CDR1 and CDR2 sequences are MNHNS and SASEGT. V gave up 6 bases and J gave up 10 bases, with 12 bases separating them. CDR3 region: CASSPTEVYTF. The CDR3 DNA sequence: TGTGCCAGCAGCCCGACGGAGGTCTACACCTTC.

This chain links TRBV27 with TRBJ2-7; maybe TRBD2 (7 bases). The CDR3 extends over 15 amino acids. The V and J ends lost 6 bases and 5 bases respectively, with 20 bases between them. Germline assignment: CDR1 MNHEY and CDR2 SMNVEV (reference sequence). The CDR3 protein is CASSLGGATFNEQYF. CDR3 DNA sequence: TGTGCCAGCAGCTTAGGGGGGGCAACTTTTAACGAGCAGTACTTC.

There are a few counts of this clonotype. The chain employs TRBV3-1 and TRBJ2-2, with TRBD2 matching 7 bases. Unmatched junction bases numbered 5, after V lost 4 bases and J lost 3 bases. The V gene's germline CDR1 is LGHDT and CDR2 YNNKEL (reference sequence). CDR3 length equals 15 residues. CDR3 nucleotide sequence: TGTGCCAGCAGCCCGCTAGCGGAGTACACCGGGGAGCTGTTTTTT. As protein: CASSPLAEYTGELFF.

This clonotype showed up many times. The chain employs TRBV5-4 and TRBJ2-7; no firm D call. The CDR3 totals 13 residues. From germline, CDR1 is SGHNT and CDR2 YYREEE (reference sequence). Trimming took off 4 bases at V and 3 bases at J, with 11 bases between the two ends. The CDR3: CASSQVGIYEQYF. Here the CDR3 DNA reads TGTGCCAGCAGCCAAGTCGGTATCTACGAGCAGTACTTC.

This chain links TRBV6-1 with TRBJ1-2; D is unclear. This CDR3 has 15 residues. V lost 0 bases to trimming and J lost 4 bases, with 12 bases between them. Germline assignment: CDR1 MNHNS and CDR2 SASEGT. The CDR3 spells CASSEAAGRGYGYTF. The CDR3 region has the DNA TGTGCCAGCAGTGAAGCGGCAGGTCGCGGCTATGGCTACACCTTC.

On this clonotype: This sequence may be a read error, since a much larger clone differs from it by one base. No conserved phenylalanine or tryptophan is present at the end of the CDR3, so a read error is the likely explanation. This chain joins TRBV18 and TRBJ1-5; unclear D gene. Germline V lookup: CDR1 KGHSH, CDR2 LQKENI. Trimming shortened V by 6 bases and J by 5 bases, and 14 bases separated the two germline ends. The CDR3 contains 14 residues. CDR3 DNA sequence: TGTGCCAGCTCGGAACGGGCGATAGATCAGCCCCAGCATTGT. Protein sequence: CASSERAIDQPQHC.

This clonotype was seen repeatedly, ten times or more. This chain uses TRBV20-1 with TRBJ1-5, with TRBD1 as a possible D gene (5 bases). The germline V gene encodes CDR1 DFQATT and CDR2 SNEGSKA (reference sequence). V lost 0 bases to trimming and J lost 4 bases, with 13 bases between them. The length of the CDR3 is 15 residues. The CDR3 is CSARDGAGNNQPQHF. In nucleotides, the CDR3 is TGCAGTGCTAGAGATGGCGCAGGGAATAATCAGCCCCAGCATTTT.

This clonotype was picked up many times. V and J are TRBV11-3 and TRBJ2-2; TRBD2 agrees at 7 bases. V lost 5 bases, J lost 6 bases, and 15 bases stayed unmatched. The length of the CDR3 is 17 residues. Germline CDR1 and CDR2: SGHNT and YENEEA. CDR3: CASSPRGVGGGSGELFF. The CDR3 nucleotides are TGTGCCAGCAGCCCACGGGGGGTCGGCGGGGGATCCGGGGAGCTGTTTTTT.

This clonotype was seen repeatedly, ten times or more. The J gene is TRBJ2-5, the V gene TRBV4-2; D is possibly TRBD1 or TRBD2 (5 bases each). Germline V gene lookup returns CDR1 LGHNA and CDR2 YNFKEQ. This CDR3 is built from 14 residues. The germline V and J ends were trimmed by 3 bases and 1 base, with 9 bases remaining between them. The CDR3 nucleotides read TGTGCCAGCAGCCACTCCGGGACCCAAGAGACCCAGTACTTC. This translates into CASSHSGTQETQYF.

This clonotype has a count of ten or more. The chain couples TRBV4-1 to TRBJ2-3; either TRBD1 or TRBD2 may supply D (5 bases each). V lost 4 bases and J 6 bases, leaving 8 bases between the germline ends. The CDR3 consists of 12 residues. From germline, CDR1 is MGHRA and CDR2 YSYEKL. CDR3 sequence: CASSLGEDTQYF. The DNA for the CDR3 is TGCGCCAGCAGCCTGGGGGAGGATACGCAGTATTTT.

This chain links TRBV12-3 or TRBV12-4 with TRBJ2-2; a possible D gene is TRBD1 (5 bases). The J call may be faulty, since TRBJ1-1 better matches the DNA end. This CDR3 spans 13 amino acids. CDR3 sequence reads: CASSSQGFTEAFF. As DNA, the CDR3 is TGTGCCAGCAGTTCTCAGGGTTTCACTGAAGCTTTCTTT.

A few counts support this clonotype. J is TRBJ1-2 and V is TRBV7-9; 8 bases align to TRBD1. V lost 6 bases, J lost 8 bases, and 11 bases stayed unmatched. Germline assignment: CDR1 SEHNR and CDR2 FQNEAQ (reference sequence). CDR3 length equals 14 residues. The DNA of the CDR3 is TGTGCCAGCAGTTATTGGGACAGGCCTCGGGGCTACACCTTC. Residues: CASSYWDRPRGYTF.

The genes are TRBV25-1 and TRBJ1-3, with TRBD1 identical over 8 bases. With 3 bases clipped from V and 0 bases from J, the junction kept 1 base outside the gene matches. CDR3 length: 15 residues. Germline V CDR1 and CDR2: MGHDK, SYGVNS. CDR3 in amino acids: CASSDGTGSGNTIYF. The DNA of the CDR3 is TGTGCCAGCAGTGACGGGACAGGCTCTGGAAACACCATATATTTT.

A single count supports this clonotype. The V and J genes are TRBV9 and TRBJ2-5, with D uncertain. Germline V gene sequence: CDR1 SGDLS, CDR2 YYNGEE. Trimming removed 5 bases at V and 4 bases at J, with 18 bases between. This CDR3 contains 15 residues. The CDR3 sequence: CASRQTPKAVETQYF. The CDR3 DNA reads TGTGCCAGCAGACAAACACCTAAGGCGGTAGAGACCCAGTACTTC. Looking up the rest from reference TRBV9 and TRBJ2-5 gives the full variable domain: DSGVTQTPKHLITATGQRVTLRCSPRSGDLSVYWYQQSLDQGLQFLIQYYNGEERAKGNILERFSAQQFPDLHSELNLSSLELGDSALYFCASRQTPKAVETQYFGPGTRLLVL.

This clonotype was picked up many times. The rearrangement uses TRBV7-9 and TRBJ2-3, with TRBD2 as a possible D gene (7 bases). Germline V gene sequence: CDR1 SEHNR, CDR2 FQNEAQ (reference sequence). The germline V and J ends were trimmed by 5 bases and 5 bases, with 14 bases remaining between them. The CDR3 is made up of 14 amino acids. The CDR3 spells CASSPAGAQDTQYF. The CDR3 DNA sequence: TGTGCCAGCAGCCCTGCGGGGGCACAAGATACGCAGTATTTT.

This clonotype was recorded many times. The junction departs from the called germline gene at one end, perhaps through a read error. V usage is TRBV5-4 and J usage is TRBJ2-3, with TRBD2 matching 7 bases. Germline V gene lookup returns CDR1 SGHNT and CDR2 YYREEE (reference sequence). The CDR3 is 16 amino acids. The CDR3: CASTLGFGGNGDTQYF. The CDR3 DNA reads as TGTGCCAGCACCTTGGGGTTCGGGGGGAACGGGGATACGCAGTATTTT.

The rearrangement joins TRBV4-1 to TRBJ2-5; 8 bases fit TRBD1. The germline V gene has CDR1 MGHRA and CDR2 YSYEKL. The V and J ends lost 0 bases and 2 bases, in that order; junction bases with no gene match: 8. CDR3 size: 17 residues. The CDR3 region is CASSQDYTGDRQETQYF. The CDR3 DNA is TGCGCCAGCAGCCAAGATTACACCGGGGACAGGCAAGAGACCCAGTACTTC.

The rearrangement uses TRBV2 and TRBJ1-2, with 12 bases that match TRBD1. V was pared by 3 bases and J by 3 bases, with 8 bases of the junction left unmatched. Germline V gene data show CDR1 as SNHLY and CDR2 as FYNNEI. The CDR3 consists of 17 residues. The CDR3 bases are TGTGCCAGCAGTGAGCCCGGGACAGGGGGCTTAGACTATGGCTACACCTTC. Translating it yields CASSEPGTGGLDYGYTF.

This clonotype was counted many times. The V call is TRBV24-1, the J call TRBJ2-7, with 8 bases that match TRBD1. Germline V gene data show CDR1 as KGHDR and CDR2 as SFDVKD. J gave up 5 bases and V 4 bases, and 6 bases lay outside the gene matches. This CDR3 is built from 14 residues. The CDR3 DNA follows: TGTGCCACCAGTGACCCGGGACAGGCTAACGAGCAGTACTTC. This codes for CATSDPGQANEQYF.

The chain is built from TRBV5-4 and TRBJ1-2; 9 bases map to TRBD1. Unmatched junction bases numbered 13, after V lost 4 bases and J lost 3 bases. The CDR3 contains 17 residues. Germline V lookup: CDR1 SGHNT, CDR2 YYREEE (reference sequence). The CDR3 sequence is CASSPDWDRAGHYGYTF. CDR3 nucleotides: TGTGCCAGCAGCCCCGACTGGGACAGGGCAGGACACTATGGCTACACCTTC. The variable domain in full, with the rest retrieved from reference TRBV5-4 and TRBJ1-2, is ETGVTQSPTHLIKTRGQQVTLRCSSQSGHNTVSWYQQALGQGPQFIFQYYREEENGRGNFPPRFSGLQFPNYSSELNVNALELDDSALYLCASSPDWDRAGHYGYTFGSGTRLTVV.

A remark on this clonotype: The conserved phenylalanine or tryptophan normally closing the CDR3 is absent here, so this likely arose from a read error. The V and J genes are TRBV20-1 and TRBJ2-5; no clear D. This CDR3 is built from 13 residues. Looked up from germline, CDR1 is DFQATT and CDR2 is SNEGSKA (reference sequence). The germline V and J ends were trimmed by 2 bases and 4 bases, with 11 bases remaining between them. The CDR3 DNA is TGCAGTGCTAGACTAGAATTCGGAGAGACCCAGTACGTC. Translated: CSARLEFGETQYV.

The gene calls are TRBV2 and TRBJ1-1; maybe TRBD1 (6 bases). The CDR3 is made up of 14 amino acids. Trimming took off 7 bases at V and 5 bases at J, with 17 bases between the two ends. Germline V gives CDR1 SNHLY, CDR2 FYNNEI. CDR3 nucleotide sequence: TGTGCCAGCACCGTGCAAGGGGGTGGGACTGAAGCTTTCTTT. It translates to CASTVQGGGTEAFF.